Following are 6 T cell receptor beta chains from one sample sequenced in a study of Graves' ophthalmopathy and Graves' hyperthyroidism. The study amplified TCR beta CDR3 regions using RNA transcripts. The library came from an HTBI-primed first-round RT-PCR and a second-round multiplex PCR. TCRdb reprocessed the multiplex PCR reads with MiXCR, giving one entry per CDR3 protein. The sample consists of fewer than 350,000 distinct CDR3 sequences, around a sixth of them appearing once. The sample consisted of peripheral blood. Receptors originate from an adult man with Graves' ophthalmopathy.

This clonotype has a count of ten or more. The chain uses TRBV7-2 and TRBJ1-2; D ambiguous. Germline V gene lookup returns CDR1 SGHTA and CDR2 FQGNSA. CDR3 length: 14 residues. V lost 2 bases and J lost 4, with 11 bases in between. This chain's CDR3 is CASSLRFGSYGYTF. CDR3 DNA: TGTGCCAGCAGCTTAAGATTTGGTTCCTATGGCTACACCTTC.

This clonotype was seen only once. This rearrangement joins TRBV2 to TRBJ2-5, with TRBD2 identical over 8 bases. The CDR3 is 15 amino acids. V gave up 2 bases and J gave up 2 bases; unmatched junction bases: 4. Germline CDR1 and CDR2: SNHLY and FYNNEI. This CDR3 reads CASSELGLVQETQYF. The CDR3, as DNA: TGTGCCAGCAGTGAATTGGGACTAGTTCAAGAGACCCAGTACTTC.

This clonotype was seen at least ten times. The V and J genes are TRBV2 and TRBJ2-7, with D perhaps TRBD1 (6 bases). The V gene lost 4 bases and the J gene lost 0 bases, with 13 bases spanning the gap. Germline V CDR1 and CDR2: SNHLY, FYNNEI. The CDR3 has 15 residues. As DNA, the CDR3 is TGTGCCAGCAGTGTGATCCAGGGGCTCTCCTACGAGCAGTACTTC. This gives the protein CASSVIQGLSYEQYF.

Many counts were recorded for this clonotype. A much larger clone differs by one base, so this may be a read error. The genes are TRBV11-1 and TRBJ2-7; TRBD2 matches at 8 bases. Looked up from germline, CDR1 is SGHAT and CDR2 is FQDESV (reference sequence). This CDR3 comprises 17 residues. J was trimmed by 3 bases and V by 3 bases; bases with no gene match: 13. CDR3 amino acids: CASSFFTNGRAHYEQYF. The CDR3 nucleotides are TGTGCCAGCAGCTTCTTCACTAACGGGAGGGCTCACTACGAGCAGTACTTC.

This clonotype was picked up many times. The chain employs TRBV10-3 and TRBJ2-6; 8 nucleotides agree with TRBD1. Germline V lookup: CDR1 ENHRY, CDR2 SYGVKD. This CDR3 contains 14 residues. Trimming removed 8 bases from V and 4 bases from J; junction bases left unmatched: 4. For the CDR3, the DNA is TGTGCCATCCCGACAGGGGCAGGGGCCAACGTCCTGACTTTC. Protein sequence: CAIPTGAGANVLTF.

This clonotype was detected ten times or more. The V call is TRBV6-1, the J call TRBJ2-7; 7 bases align to TRBD1. V was pared by 6 bases and J by 1 base, with 9 bases of the junction left unmatched. Per the germline V gene, CDR1 is MNHNS and CDR2 is SASEGT. The CDR3 consists of 15 residues. The CDR3 spells CASSDGQAQSYEQYF. CDR3 nucleotides: TGTGCCAGCAGCGATGGACAGGCCCAATCCTACGAGCAGTACTTC.